The next 31 T cell receptor beta chains were all read from a single sample in a study of response to subunit inactivated influenza vaccine. Using its own MiXCR run on the RT-PCR reads, TCRdb lists one record per CDR3 protein. The data hold about 530,000 distinct CDR3 sequences, with about 12% observed a single time. This material consisted of PBMCs from blood, taken on the day of vaccination. The receptors here all came from a man aged 45-65 years who received an inactivated influenza vaccine.

V is TRBV12-3 or TRBV12-4 and J is TRBJ1-2; 7 bases align to TRBD1. This CDR3 is built from 13 residues. V shed 5 bases, J shed 3 bases, and the junction held 3 bases outside the gene matches. In DNA, the CDR3 is TGTGCCAGCAGTGAACAGGGGTACTATGGCTACACCTTC. It encodes CASSEQGYYGYTF.

The rearrangement joins TRBV12-3 or TRBV12-4 to TRBJ2-3; TRBD2 aligns across 10 bases. The CDR3 loop spans 16 amino acids. The V gene end was trimmed by 3 bases and the J gene end by 4 bases; junction bases not matched to a gene: 7. CDR3 nucleotide sequence: TGTGCCAGCAGTTTCACCAGCGGGGGGGCCGCAGATACGCAGTATTTT. It encodes CASSFTSGGAADTQYF.

CDR3 nucleotides: TGTGCCAGCACGGAGACAGGGCCGGGCACTGAAGCTTTCTTT. Encoded protein: CASTETGPGTEAFF. The V and J genes are TRBV6-2 or TRBV6-3 and TRBJ1-1, with 7 bases fitting TRBD1. Germline V gene sequence: CDR1 MNHEY, CDR2 SVGEGT. The CDR3 loop spans 14 amino acids. The V gene end was trimmed by 7 bases and the J gene end by 4 bases; junction bases not matched to a gene: 9.

This clonotype was observed a handful of times. V gene TRBV4-3 combines with J gene TRBJ2-1, with a tentative D call TRBD2 (6 bases). Per the germline V gene, CDR1 is LGHNA and CDR2 is YSLEER. The CDR3 runs to 15 residues. Trimming removed 1 base at V and 9 bases at J, with 16 bases between. The chain's CDR3 is CASSQGTRGGVEQFF. CDR3 nucleotides: TGCGCCAGCAGCCAAGGTACCCGGGGAGGAGTTGAGCAGTTCTTC.

This clonotype has at least ten counts. V gene TRBV5-8 combines with J gene TRBJ2-3, with D possibly TRBD1 on 6 matching bases. With 7 bases removed from V and 4 bases from J, the gap between germline ends came to 19 bases. From germline, CDR1 is SGHTS and CDR2 YDEGEE. The CDR3 sequence is 15 residues long. CDR3 in DNA: TGTGCCAGCCGGAAGACAGGCTATACGGCAGATACGCAGTATTTT. Translation gives CASRKTGYTADTQYF. The full variable domain, in which reference TRBV5-8 and TRBJ2-3 provide the parts outside the CDR3, is EAGVTQSPTHLIKTRGQQATLRCSPISGHTSVYWYQQALGLGLQFLLWYDEGEERNRGNFPPRFSGRQFPNYSSELNVNALELEDSALYLCASRKTGYTADTQYFGPGTRLTVL.

The chain uses TRBV11-2 and TRBJ2-1; 11 bases align to TRBD2. Germline loops: CDR1 SGHAT, CDR2 FQNNGV. Trimming cost V 5 bases and J 2 bases; bases outside gene matches: 8. The CDR3 is 17 amino acids. The CDR3 region is CASSHFSGRAAYNEQFF. CDR3 bases: TGTGCCAGCAGCCATTTTAGCGGGAGGGCCGCCTACAATGAGCAGTTCTTC.

This clonotype was seen a few times. V gene TRBV7-2 combines with J gene TRBJ1-3, with unresolved D. CDR1 SGHTA and CDR2 FQGNSA come from the germline V gene. Trimming left V 1 base short and J 3 bases short, with 13 bases between. The CDR3 runs to 16 residues. The CDR3 loop reads CASSLGGSLIGNTIYF. The DNA of the CDR3 is TGTGCCAGCAGCTTAGGGGGTTCCTTGATTGGAAACACCATATATTTT.

There are many counts of this clonotype. The rearrangement links TRBV7-9 to TRBJ2-2, with unresolved D. Trimming left V 1 base short and J 6 bases short, with 12 bases between. The CDR3 is 15 amino acids. Germline V gene sequence: CDR1 SEHNR, CDR2 FQNEAQ (reference sequence). In DNA form, the CDR3 reads TGTGCCAGCAGCTTAGATGGCTCAATCCCCGGGGAGCTGTTTTTT. It codes for CASSLDGSIPGELFF.

This clonotype showed up just a few times. The rearrangement uses TRBV6-2 or TRBV6-3 and TRBJ2-7; 10 nucleotides align to TRBD1. CDR3 length equals 14 residues. With 7 bases clipped from V and 0 bases from J, the junction kept 3 bases outside the gene matches. Per germline, CDR1 MNHEY and CDR2 SVGEGT. The CDR3 spells CASNDRGPSYEQYF. CDR3 coding DNA: TGTGCCAGCAACGACAGGGGGCCCTCCTACGAGCAGTACTTC.

This sequence joins TRBV20-1 and TRBJ1-6; the match to TRBD1 covers 9 bases. Germline CDR1 is DFQATT and CDR2 is SNEGSKA (reference sequence). The CDR3 loop spans 16 amino acids. V shed 0 bases, J shed 7 bases, and the junction held 7 bases outside the gene matches. The CDR3 sequence is CSARDAGQGKNSPLHF. In DNA form, the CDR3 reads TGCAGTGCTAGAGACGCAGGACAGGGGAAAAATTCACCCCTCCACTTT.

In its sample, this clonotype was seen a few times. The V and J genes are TRBV11-2 and TRBJ2-3; 8 bases match TRBD2. This CDR3 has 15 residues. The V gene end was trimmed by 5 bases and the J gene end by 0 bases; junction bases not matched to a gene: 4. Looked up from germline, CDR1 is SGHAT and CDR2 is FQNNGV. The CDR3 nucleotides are TGTGCCAGCAGCGATAGCGGGGTCAGCACAGATACGCAGTATTTT. It is translated as CASSDSGVSTDTQYF.

This clonotype was picked up many times. The rearrangement links TRBV29-1 to TRBJ2-1; 7 positions match TRBD2. The ends lost 5 bases at V and 6 bases at J; junction bases unmatched: 13. The CDR3 covers 15 residues. Looked up from germline, CDR1 is SQVTM and CDR2 is ANQGSEA. The CDR3 region has the DNA TGCAGCGTTCCGGGGTTGGGAGGGATTCTCAATGAGCAGTTCTTC. Its protein is CSVPGLGGILNEQFF.

This clonotype was seen at least ten times. The chain joins TRBV3-1 to TRBJ2-5, with D hard to call. V was trimmed by 1 base and J by 5 bases, leaving 11 bases between them. The CDR3 sequence is 14 residues long. Germline V lookup: CDR1 LGHDT, CDR2 YNNKEL (reference sequence). The CDR3 protein is CASSQGGRGETQYF. CDR3 in DNA: TGTGCCAGCAGCCAAGGTGGTAGAGGCGAGACCCAGTACTTC.

This clonotype appeared a few times. V usage is TRBV28 and J usage is TRBJ2-5; 7 bases are a match to TRBD1. V was clipped by 6 bases and J by 3 bases; unmatched bases: 4. The CDR3 covers 13 residues. Germline V gene data show CDR1 as MDHEN and CDR2 as SYDVKM. The CDR3 nucleotides read TGTGCCAGCAGATCGGGGACAGAAGAGACCCAGTACTTC. Translated, it gives CASRSGTEETQYF.

This clonotype was counted only a few times. The chain couples TRBV12-3 or TRBV12-4 to TRBJ2-5; the D call may be TRBD1 or TRBD2 (5 bases each). V dropped 3 bases and J dropped 4 bases, with 21 bases sitting between them. This CDR3 region has 17 residues. The CDR3 protein is CASSLGPSHFSRETQYF. CDR3 sequence (DNA): TGTGCCAGCAGTTTGGGACCTTCACATTTTTCCAGAGAGACCCAGTACTTC.

This clonotype was recorded at least ten times. The V and J genes are TRBV5-6 and TRBJ2-1; 10 nucleotides line up with TRBD2. The germline V gene encodes CDR1 SGHDT and CDR2 YYEEEE. V was pared by 4 bases and J by 3 bases, with 4 bases of the junction left unmatched. The CDR3 contains 15 residues. CDR3 bases: TGTGCCAGCAGCCTACTAGCGGGACACTACAATGAGCAGTTCTTC. It is translated as CASSLLAGHYNEQFF.

V gene TRBV7-2 combines with J gene TRBJ2-5; 9 bases map to TRBD1. Germline V gene lookup returns CDR1 SGHTA and CDR2 FQGNSA. V trimming: 1 base; J trimming: 8 bases; junction bases outside the gene matches: 5. This CDR3 spans 14 amino acids. The CDR3 DNA reads as TGTGCCAGCAGCTTAGTTAGGACAGGGGATACCCAGTACTTC. The encoded protein is CASSLVRTGDTQYF.

This clonotype came up many times. V and J are TRBV7-6 and TRBJ2-1; tentatively, D is TRBD2 (5 bases). The V gene's germline CDR1 is SGHVS and CDR2 FNYEAQ. The CDR3 runs to 14 residues. V lost 4 bases to trimming and J lost 2 bases, with 9 bases between them. The CDR3 loop reads CASSSPRAYNEQFF. Written as DNA, the CDR3 is TGTGCCAGCAGCTCCCCGCGGGCCTACAATGAGCAGTTCTTC.

This clonotype was counted a single time. V gene TRBV30 combines with J gene TRBJ2-7, with unresolved D. Germline CDR1 GTSNPN, CDR2 SVGIG (reference sequence). This CDR3 is 13 amino acids long. V was cut by 1 base and J by 4 bases, with 11 bases left in between. In DNA form, the CDR3 reads TGTGCCTGGAGTGGGTTATTAGTTTACGAGCAGTACTTC. Its protein product is CAWSGLLVYEQYF. Full variable domain (missing parts from reference TRBV30 and TRBJ2-7): SQTIHQWPATLVQPVGSPLSLECTVEGTSNPNLYWYRQAAGRGLQLLFYSVGIGQISSEVPQNLSASRPQDRQFILSSKKLLLSDSGFYLCAWSGLLVYEQYFGPGTRLTVT.

The gene calls are TRBV12-3 or TRBV12-4 and TRBJ1-4; TRBD1 matches at 10 bases. The trim removed 5 bases at V and 6 bases at J, leaving 6 bases unmatched. The CDR3 is 15 amino acids. The CDR3 here is CASSIGQGGYEKLFF. The CDR3, as DNA: TGTGCCAGCAGTATCGGACAGGGGGGTTATGAAAAACTGTTTTTT.

The V gene is TRBV3-1, the J gene TRBJ2-7; D remains unclear. Trimming stripped 3 bases from V and 6 bases from J, with 6 bases between. This CDR3 has 11 amino acids. From germline, CDR1 is LGHDT and CDR2 YNNKEL (reference sequence). CDR3 in amino acids: CASSQYFEQYF. The CDR3 DNA is TGTGCCAGCAGCCAGTATTTCGAGCAGTACTTC.

The V call is TRBV20-1, the J call TRBJ2-4; no clear D. This CDR3 region has 13 residues. Germline-derived CDR1 and CDR2 are DFQATT and SNEGSKA (reference sequence). Trimming removed 3 bases at V and 4 bases at J, with 10 bases between. CDR3 DNA sequence: TGCAGTGCTAGTCCCGGCTTAAAAAACATTCAGTACTTC. As protein: CSASPGLKNIQYF.

This clonotype occurred a few times. The J gene is TRBJ2-1, the V gene TRBV20-1; maybe TRBD1 (5 bases). This CDR3 contains 10 residues. With 4 bases removed from V and 12 bases from J, the gap between germline ends came to 10 bases. Looked up from germline, CDR1 is DFQATT and CDR2 is SNEGSKA (reference sequence). As DNA, the CDR3 is TGCAGTGCTACCGACAGCCTGCAGTTCTTC. Amino acid sequence: CSATDSLQFF.

The rearrangement uses TRBV5-1 and TRBJ2-1, with 7 bases identical to TRBD1. Per germline, CDR1 SGHRS and CDR2 YFSETQ. This CDR3 is built from 13 residues. V lost 4 bases and J lost 12; bases outside the gene matches: 10. This CDR3 reads CASSLSTTGSQFF. CDR3 coding DNA: TGCGCCAGCAGCCTCAGCACGACAGGGTCGCAGTTCTTC.

The chain is built from TRBV7-2 and TRBJ2-5; D is possibly TRBD2 (6 bases). Trimming shortened V by 5 bases and J by 5 bases, and 12 bases separated the two germline ends. This CDR3 has 13 amino acids. Per germline, CDR1 SGHTA and CDR2 FQGNSA. CDR3 sequence: CASSTTRKETQYF. CDR3 in DNA: TGTGCCAGCAGCACGACTAGAAAGGAGACCCAGTACTTC.

This clonotype was seen many times. The chain employs TRBV7-2 and TRBJ2-1; D is perhaps TRBD2 (5 bases). Germline V CDR1 and CDR2: SGHTA, FQGNSA. V was clipped by 8 bases and J by 5 bases, with 13 bases between them. This CDR3 contains 13 residues. CDR3 residues: CASSARENNEQFF. The CDR3, as DNA: TGTGCCAGCTCCGCGAGGGAAAACAATGAGCAGTTCTTC.

This clonotype was seen ten or more times. V gene TRBV7-2 combines with J gene TRBJ2-2, with a tentative D call TRBD2 (6 bases). V dropped 1 base and J dropped 4 bases, with 13 bases sitting between them. The germline CDR1 and CDR2 sequences are SGHTA and FQGNSA. This CDR3 comprises 16 residues. This CDR3 reads CASSLVRGIITGELFF. The CDR3 coding sequence is TGTGCCAGCAGCTTAGTCCGCGGGATTATCACCGGGGAGCTGTTTTTT.

The table lists this clonotype with a few counts. This rearrangement joins TRBV12-3 or TRBV12-4 to TRBJ2-2; D might be TRBD1 (6 bases). This CDR3 contains 15 residues. V lost 0 bases, J lost 3 bases, and 8 bases lay in between. The CDR3 reads CASSLAGTHTGELFF. The CDR3 nucleotides read TGTGCCAGCAGTTTAGCTGGGACACACACCGGGGAGCTGTTTTTT.

V gene TRBV20-1 combines with J gene TRBJ1-2; 9 bases are shared with TRBD1. This CDR3 contains 14 residues. In germline, CDR1 is DFQATT, CDR2 SNEGSKA (reference sequence). The V segment lost 2 bases and the J segment 4 bases; nucleotides outside the gene matches: 5. The CDR3 DNA sequence: TGCAGTGCTAGAAGGACAGGGGCGTCCTATGGCTACACCTTC. Its protein is CSARRTGASYGYTF.

This clonotype has only a few counts. The V and J genes are TRBV5-1 and TRBJ2-7; the D gene is possibly TRBD1 (6 bases). The CDR3 has 15 residues. CDR1 and CDR2 from the germline V gene are SGHRS and YFSETQ. Trimming shortened V by 0 bases and J by 2 bases, and 12 bases separated the two germline ends. The CDR3 here is CASSLASDRTYEQYF. CDR3 sequence (DNA): TGCGCCAGCAGCTTGGCCTCGGACAGAACCTACGAGCAGTACTTC. Using reference TRBV5-1 and TRBJ2-7 for the parts outside the CDR3, the full variable domain is KAGVTQTPRYLIKTRGQQVTLSCSPISGHRSVSWYQQTPGQGLQFLFEYFSETQRNKGNFPGRFSGRQFSNSRSEMNVSTLELGDSALYLCASSLASDRTYEQYFGPGTRLTVT.

The rearrangement links TRBV29-1 to TRBJ2-3, with no clear D. The CDR3 extends over 12 amino acids. CDR1 SQVTM and CDR2 ANQGSEA come from the germline V gene. V was shortened by 2 bases and J by 8 bases, with 11 bases between the two germline ends. CDR3 nucleotides: TGCAGCGTTGAACAGGTTGGGGTTACGCAGTATTTT. Translation: CSVEQVGVTQYF.